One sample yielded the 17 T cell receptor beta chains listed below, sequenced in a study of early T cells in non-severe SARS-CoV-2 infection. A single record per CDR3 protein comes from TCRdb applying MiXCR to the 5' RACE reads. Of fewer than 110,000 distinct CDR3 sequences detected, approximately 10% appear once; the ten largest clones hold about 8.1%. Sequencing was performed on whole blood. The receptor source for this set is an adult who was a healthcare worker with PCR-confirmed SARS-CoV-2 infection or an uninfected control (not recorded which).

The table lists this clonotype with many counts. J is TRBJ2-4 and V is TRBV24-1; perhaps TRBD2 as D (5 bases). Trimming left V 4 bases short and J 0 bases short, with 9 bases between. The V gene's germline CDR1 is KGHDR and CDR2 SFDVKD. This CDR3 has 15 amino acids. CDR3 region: CATSEERLAKNIQYF. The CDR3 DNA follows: TGTGCCACCAGTGAAGAGCGGTTAGCCAAAAACATTCAGTACTTC.

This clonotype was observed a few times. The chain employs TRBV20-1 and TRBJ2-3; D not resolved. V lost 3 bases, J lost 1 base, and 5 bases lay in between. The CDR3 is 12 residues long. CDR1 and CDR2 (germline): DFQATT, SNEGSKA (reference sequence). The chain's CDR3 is CSASRGTDTQYF. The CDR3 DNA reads TGCAGTGCTAGCCGGGGCACAGATACGCAGTATTTT.

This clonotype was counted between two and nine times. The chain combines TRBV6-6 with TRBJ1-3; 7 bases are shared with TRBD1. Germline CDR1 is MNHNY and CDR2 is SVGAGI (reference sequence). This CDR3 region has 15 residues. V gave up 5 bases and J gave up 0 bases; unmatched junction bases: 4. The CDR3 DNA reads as TGTGCCAGCAGTCCGGGACAGTACTCTGGAAACACCATATATTTT. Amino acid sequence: CASSPGQYSGNTIYF.

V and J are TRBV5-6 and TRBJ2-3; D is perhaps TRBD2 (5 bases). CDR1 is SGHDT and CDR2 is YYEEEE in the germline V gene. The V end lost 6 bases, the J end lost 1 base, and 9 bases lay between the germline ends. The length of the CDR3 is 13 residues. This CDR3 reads CASKGEGTDTQYF. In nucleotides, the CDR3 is TGTGCCAGCAAGGGAGAGGGCACAGATACGCAGTATTTT.

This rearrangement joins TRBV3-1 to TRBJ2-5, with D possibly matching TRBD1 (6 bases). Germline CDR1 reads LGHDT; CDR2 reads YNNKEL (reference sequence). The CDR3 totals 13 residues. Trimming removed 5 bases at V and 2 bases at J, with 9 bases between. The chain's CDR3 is CASSGRGQETQYF. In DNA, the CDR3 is TGTGCCAGCAGCGGAAGGGGGCAAGAGACCCAGTACTTC.

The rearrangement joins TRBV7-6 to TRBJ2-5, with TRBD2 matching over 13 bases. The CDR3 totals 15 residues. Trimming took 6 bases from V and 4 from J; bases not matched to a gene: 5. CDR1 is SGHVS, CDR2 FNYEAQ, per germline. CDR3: CASRRGTSGIETQYF. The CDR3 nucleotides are TGTGCCAGCAGACGCGGGACTAGCGGGATAGAGACCCAGTACTTC.

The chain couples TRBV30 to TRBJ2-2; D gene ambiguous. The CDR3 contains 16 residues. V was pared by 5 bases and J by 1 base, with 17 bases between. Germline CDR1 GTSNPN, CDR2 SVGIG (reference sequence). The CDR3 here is CAWGESPSGNTGELFF. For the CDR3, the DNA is TGTGCCTGGGGTGAATCGCCGTCCGGGAACACCGGGGAGCTGTTTTTT. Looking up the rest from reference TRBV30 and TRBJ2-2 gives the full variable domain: SQTIHQWPATLVQPVGSPLSLECTVEGTSNPNLYWYRQAAGRGLQLLFYSVGIGQISSEVPQNLSASRPQDRQFILSSKKLLLSDSGFYLCAWGESPSGNTGELFFGEGSRLTVL.

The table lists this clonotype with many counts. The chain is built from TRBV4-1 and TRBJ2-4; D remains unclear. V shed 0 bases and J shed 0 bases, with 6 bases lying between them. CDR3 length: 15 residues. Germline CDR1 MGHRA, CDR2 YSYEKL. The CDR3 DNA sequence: TGCGCCAGCAGCCAAGAGTGGCTAGCCAAAAACATTCAGTACTTC. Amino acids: CASSQEWLAKNIQYF.

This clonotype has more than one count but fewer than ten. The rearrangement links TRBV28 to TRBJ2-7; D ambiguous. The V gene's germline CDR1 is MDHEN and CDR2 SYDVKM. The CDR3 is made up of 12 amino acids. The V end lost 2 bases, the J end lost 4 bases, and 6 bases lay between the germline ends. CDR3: CASSLPEYEQYF. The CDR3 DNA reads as TGTGCCAGCAGTTTACCGGAGTACGAGCAGTACTTC.

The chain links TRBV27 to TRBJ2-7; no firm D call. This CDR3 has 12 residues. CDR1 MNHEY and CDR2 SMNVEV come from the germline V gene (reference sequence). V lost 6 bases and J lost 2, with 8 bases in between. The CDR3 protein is CASSRSPYEQYF. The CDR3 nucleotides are TGTGCCAGCAGCCGGTCACCCTACGAGCAGTACTTC.

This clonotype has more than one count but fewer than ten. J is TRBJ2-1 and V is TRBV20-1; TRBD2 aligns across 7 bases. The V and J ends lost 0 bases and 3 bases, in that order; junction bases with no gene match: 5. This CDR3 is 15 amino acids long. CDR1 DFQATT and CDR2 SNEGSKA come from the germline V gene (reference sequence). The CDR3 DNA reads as TGCAGTGCTAGAGATCGCGGGAGCGTCTACAATGAGCAGTTCTTC. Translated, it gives CSARDRGSVYNEQFF.

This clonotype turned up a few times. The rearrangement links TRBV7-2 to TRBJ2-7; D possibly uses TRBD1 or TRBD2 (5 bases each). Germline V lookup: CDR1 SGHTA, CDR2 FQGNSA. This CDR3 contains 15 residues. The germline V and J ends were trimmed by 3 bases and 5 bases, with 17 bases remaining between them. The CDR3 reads CASSFPAGTFHEQYF. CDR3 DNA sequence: TGTGCCAGCAGCTTCCCGGCCGGGACGTTCCACGAGCAGTACTTC.

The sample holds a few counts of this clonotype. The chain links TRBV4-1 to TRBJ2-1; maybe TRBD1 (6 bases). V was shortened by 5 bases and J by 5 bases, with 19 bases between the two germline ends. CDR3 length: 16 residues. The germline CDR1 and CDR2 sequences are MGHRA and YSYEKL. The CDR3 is CASSLRGGLGDNEQFF. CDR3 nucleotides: TGCGCCAGCAGCTTAAGAGGGGGATTAGGAGACAATGAGCAGTTCTTC.

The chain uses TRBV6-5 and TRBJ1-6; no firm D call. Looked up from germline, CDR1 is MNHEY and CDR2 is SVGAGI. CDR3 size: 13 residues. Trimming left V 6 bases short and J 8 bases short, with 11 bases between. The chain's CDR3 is CASRPNADSPLHF. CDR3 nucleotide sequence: TGTGCCAGCAGGCCAAACGCGGATTCACCCCTCCACTTT.

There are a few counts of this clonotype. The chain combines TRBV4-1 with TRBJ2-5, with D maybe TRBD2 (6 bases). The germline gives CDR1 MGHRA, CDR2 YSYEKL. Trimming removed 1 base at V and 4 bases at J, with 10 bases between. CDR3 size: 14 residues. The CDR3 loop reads CASSQGPAGETQYF. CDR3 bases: TGCGCCAGCAGCCAAGGTCCAGCGGGAGAGACCCAGTACTTC.

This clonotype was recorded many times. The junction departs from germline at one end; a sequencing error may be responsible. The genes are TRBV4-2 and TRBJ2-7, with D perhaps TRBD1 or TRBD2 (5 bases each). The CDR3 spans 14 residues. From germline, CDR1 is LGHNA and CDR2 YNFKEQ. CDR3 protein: CASSREPGPYEQYF. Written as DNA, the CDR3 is TGTGCCAGCAGCCGCGAACCGGGACCTTACGAACAGTACTTC.

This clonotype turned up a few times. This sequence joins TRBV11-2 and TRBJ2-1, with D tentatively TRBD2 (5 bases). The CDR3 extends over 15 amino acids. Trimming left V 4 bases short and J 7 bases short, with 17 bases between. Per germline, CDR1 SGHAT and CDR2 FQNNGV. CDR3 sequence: CASSSLTGAGNEQFF. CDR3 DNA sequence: TGTGCCAGCAGCTCCCTCACGGGTGCGGGTAATGAGCAGTTCTTC.